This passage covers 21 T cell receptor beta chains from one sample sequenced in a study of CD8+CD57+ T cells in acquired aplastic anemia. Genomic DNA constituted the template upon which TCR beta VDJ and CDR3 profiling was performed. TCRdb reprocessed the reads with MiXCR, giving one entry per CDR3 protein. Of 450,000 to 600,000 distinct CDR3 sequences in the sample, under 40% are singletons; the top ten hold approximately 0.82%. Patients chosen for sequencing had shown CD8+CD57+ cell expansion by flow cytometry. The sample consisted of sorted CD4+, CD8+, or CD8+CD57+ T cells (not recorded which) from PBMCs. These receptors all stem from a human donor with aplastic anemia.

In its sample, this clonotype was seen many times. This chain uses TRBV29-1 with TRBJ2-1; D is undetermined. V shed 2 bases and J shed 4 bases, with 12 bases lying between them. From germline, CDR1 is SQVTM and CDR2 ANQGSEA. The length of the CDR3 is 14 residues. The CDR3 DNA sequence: TGCAGCGTTGAATCCCCGAGTGGTTACAATGAGCAGTTCTTC. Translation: CSVESPSGYNEQFF.

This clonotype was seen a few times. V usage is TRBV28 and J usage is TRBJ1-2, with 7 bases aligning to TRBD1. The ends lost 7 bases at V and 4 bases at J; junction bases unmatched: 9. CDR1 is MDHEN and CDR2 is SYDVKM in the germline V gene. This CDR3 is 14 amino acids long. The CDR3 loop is CASITRGLVYGYTF. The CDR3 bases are TGTGCCAGCATCACGAGGGGGCTTGTCTATGGCTACACCTTC.

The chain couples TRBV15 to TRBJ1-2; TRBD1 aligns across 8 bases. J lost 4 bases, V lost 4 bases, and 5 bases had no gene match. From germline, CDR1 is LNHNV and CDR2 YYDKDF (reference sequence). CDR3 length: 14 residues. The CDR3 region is CATSKGQGGYGYTF. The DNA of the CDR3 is TGTGCCACCAGCAAAGGACAGGGTGGCTATGGCTACACCTTC.

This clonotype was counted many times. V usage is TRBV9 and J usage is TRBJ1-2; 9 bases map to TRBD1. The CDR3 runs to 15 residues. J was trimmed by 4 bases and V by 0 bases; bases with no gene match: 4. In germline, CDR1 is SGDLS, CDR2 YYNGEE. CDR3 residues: CASSVESTGGYGYTF. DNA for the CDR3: TGTGCCAGCAGCGTAGAATCGACAGGGGGCTATGGCTACACCTTC.

CDR3 nucleotides: TGTGCCAGCAGGAGCGACCCTTATGGCTACACCTTC. It translates to CASRSDPYGYTF. The genes are TRBV28 and TRBJ1-2, with D unclear. Looked up from germline, CDR1 is MDHEN and CDR2 is SYDVKM. V was cut by 6 bases and J by 5 bases, with 10 bases left in between. The CDR3 extends over 12 amino acids.

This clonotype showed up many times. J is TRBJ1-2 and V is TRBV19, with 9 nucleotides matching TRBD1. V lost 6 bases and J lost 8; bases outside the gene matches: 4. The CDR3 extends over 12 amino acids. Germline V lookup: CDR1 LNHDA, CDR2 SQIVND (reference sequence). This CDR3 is CASSYRGRGYTF. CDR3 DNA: TGTGCCAGTAGCTACAGGGGGCGAGGCTACACCTTC.

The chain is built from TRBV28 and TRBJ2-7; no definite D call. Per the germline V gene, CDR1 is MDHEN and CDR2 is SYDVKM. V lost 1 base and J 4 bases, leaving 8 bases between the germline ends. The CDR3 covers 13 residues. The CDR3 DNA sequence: TGTGCCAGCAGTTTATCCGTTCAGTACGAGCAGTACTTC. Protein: CASSLSVQYEQYF. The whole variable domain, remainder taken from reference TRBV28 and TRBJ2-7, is DVKVTQSSRYLVKRTGEKVFLECVQDMDHENMFWYRQDPGLGLRLIYFSYDVKMKEKGDIPEGYSVSREKKERFSLILESASTNQTSMYLCASSLSVQYEQYFGPGTRLTVT.

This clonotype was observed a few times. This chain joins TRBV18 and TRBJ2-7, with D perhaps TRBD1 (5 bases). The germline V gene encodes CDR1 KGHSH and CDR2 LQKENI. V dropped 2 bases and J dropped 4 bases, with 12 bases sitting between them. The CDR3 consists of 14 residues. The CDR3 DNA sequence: TGTGCCAGCTCACCAAACAGGACCGGTTACGAGCAGTACTTC. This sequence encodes CASSPNRTGYEQYF.

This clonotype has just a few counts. In DNA form, the CDR3 reads TGCAGTGCTAGAACGGGGATAGATCCGGAGGAGACCCAGTACTTC. Translation gives CSARTGIDPEETQYF. The chain couples TRBV20-1 to TRBJ2-5; D possibly corresponds to TRBD2 (5 bases). The germline V and J ends were trimmed by 2 bases and 5 bases, with 18 bases remaining between them. The germline gives CDR1 DFQATT, CDR2 SNEGSKA (reference sequence). The CDR3 extends over 15 amino acids.

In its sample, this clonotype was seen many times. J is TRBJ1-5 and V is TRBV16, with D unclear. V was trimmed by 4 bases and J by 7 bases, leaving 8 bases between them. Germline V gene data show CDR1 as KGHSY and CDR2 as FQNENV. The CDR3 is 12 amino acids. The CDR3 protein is CASSRPVQPQHF. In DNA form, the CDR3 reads TGTGCCAGCAGCCGACCTGTCCAGCCCCAGCATTTT.

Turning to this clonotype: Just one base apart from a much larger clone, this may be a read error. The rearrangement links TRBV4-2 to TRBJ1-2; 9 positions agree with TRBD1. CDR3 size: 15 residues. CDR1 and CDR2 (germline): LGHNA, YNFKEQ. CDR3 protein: CASSQEGQGPYGHTF. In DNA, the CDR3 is TGTGCCAGCAGCCAAGAGGGACAGGGACCTTATGGCCACACCTTC.

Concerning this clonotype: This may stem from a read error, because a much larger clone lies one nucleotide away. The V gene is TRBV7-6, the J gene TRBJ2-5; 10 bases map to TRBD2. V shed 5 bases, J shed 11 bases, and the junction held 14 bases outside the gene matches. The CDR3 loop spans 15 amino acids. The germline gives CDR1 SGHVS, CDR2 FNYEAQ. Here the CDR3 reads CASSNLAGGRDEQYF. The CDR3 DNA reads TGTGCCAGCAGCAACTTAGCGGGAGGTCGGGATGAGCAGTACTTC.

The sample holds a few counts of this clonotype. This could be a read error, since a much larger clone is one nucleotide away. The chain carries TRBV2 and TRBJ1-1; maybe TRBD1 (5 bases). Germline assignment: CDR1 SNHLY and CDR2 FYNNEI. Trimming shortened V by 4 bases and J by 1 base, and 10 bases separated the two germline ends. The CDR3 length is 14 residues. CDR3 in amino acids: CASSGQYSNTEAFF. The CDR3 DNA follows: TGTGCCAGCAGTGGACAGTATTCGAACACTGAAGCTTTCTTT. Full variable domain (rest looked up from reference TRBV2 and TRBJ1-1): EPEVTQTPSHQVTQMGQEVILRCVPISNHLYFYWYRQILGQKVEFLVSFYNNEISEKSEIFDDQFSVERPDGSNFTLKIRSTKLEDSAMYFCASSGQYSNTEAFFGQGTRLTVV.

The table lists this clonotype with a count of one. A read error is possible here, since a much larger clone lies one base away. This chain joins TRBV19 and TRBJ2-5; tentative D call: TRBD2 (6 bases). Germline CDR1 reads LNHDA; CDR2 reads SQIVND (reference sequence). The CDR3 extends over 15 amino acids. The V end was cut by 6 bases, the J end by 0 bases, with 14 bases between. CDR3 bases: TGTGCCAGTAGCGAAGGTCGACTAGACCAAGAGACCCAGTACTTC. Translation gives CASSEGRLDQETQYF. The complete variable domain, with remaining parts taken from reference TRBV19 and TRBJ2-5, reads DGGITQSPKYLFRKEGQNVTLSCEQNLNHDAMYWYRQDPGQGLRLIYYSQIVNDFQKGDIAEGYSVSREKKESFPLTVTSAQKNPTAFYLCASSEGRLDQETQYFGPGTRLLVL.

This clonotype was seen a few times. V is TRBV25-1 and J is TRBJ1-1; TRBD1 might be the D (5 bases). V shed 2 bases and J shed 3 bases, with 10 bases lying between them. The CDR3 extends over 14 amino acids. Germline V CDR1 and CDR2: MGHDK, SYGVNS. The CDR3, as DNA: TGTGCCAGCAGTGAAATGGAGGGGTACACTGAAGCTTTCTTT. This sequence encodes CASSEMEGYTEAFF.

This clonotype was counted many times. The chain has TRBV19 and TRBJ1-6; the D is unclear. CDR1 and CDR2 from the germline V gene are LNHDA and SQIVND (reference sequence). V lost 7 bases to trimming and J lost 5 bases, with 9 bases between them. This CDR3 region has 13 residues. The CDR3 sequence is CASMIADNSPLHF. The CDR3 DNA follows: TGTGCCAGTATGATCGCCGATAATTCACCCCTCCACTTT.

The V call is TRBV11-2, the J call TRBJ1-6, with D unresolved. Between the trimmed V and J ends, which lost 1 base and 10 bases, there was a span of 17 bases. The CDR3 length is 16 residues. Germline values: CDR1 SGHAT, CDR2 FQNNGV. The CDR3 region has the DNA TGTGCCAGCAGCTTAGGGGGTTGGGGTGCGGGGTCACCCCTCCACTTT. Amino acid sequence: CASSLGGWGAGSPLHF. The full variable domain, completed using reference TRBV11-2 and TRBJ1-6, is EAGVAQSPRYKIIEKRQSVAFWCNPISGHATLYWYQQILGQGPKLLIQFQNNGVVDDSQLPKDRFSAERLKGVDSTLKIQPAKLEDSAVYLCASSLGGWGAGSPLHFGNGTRLTVT.

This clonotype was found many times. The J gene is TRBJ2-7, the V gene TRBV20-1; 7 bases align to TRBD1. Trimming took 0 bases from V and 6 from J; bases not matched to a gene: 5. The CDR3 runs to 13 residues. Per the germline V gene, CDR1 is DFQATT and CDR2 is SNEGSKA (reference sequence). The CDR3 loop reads CSAREGTVTEQYF. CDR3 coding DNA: TGCAGTGCTAGAGAAGGGACAGTGACCGAGCAGTACTTC.

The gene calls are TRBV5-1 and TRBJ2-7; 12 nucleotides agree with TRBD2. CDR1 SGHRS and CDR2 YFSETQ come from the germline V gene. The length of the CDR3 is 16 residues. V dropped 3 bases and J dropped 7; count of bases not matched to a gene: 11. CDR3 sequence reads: CASSSTTSGGYNEQYF. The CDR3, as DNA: TGCGCCAGCAGCTCCACCACTAGCGGGGGGTACAATGAGCAGTACTTC.

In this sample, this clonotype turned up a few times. The chain's CDR3 is CASSQNSGVDNEQFF. Here the CDR3 DNA reads TGTGCCAGCAGTCAGAATAGCGGAGTCGACAATGAGCAGTTCTTC. The chain is built from TRBV12-3 or TRBV12-4 and TRBJ2-1; possibly TRBD2 for D (6 bases). The CDR3 sequence is 15 residues long. The germline V and J ends were trimmed by 5 bases and 5 bases, with 16 bases remaining between them.

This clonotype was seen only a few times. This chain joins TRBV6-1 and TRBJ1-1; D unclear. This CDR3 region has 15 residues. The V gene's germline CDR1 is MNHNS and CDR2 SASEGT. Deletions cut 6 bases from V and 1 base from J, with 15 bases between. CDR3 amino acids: CASREPLTRNTEAFF. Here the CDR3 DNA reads TGTGCCAGCAGAGAACCACTCACAAGGAACACTGAAGCTTTCTTT.